This T cell receptor beta chain is drawn from a study of blood T cell repertoires in COVID-19 (dated by TCRdb to 2018 to 2021). Some background on the complete study: Samples covering the acute and convalescent phases of COVID-19 were provided by collaborators in the United States, Italy and Spain. A de-identified subject ID, COVID-19 status, age in years and sex were almost always included in the sample metadata. The repertoires were released in a freely available public database meant as a resource for research on the immune response to SARS-CoV-2. HLA class I and class II types, where available, came from metadata supplied by the sample provider rather than from assay-based typing. The prospective study material was composed of cDNA or gDNA derived from T cells, B-cell-depleted T cells, or PBMCs. Subjects who had been exposed to COVID-19, were actively infected with it, or had recovered from it provided the deeply sampled blood TCRbeta repertoires that made up the dataset. The samples were drawn from the first 160 participants of the ongoing ImmuneRACE study and from about 1,200 subjects provided by 6 global collaborators.

The collaborating institutions used their own protocols to collect whole blood in K2EDTA tubes. For TCRbeta analysis, collaborators shipped samples as frozen whole blood, isolated PBMCs, or DNA extracted from either of those sample types. V is pared back by 0 bases and J by 6 bases, with 4 bases lying between the germline termini. CDR1 and CDR2, looked up from the germline V gene (reference sequence), are LGHDT and YNNKEL. Measured from the cysteine to the phenylalanine, the CDR3 is 12 residues long. Only the CDR3 region is kept as DNA, spanning 36 bases read in frame from base 1. What the research found in general, with its limitations: Clinical and demographic metadata were provided uncurated, with the amount varying by source and participant.

A note on this clone: It has no known antigen specificity. The sample holds no much larger clone one base away, and base qualities are not on file.

The immunoSEQ Assay, a bias-controlled multiplex PCR, was used to amplify TCRbeta CDR3 regions from genomic DNA. For the original study's pipeline: The number of nucleated cells in each sample was estimated from the amplification of reference gene primers within the assay. To quantify the absolute abundance of each unique TCRbeta CDR3 rearrangement, sequence reads were collapsed and filtered. Productive Simpson clonality was computed per sample as the square root of Simpson's diversity index over productive rearrangements. The immuneACCESS repertoire file appears here via TCRdb, limited to in-frame rearrangements. These files lack a portion of the clones; in checked studies, under half of the deficit traces to unresolved V genes, and the cause of the others is not known. From that table come the V and J calls and clone size; the DNA was used to work out D and trimming. Across this sample there are roughly 140,000 clones, with around 84% seen only once. The ten largest account for roughly 13% of the sample.

The sequence links TRBV3-1 (or the pseudogene TRBV3-2) to TRBJ2-3, with the D gene call left open. Sequenced material: peripheral blood. The source of this sequence is a man in his 60s with active or convalescent COVID-19. CDR3 reads: CASSQDPDTQYF. DNA sequence: TGTGCCAGCAGCCAAGACCCGGATACGCAGTATTTT.